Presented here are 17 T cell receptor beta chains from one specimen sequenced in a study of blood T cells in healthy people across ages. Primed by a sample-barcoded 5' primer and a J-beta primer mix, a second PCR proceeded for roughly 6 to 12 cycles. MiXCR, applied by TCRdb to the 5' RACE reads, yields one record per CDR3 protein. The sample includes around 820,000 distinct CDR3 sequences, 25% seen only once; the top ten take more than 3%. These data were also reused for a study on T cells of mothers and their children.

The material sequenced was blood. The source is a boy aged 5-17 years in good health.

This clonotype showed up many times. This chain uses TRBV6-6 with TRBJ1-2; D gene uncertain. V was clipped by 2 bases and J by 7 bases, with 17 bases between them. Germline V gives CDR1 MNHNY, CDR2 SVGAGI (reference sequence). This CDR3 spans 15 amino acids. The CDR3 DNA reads TGTGCCAGCAGTTACCTGCCCCAGGATCTAGGTGGCTACACCTTC. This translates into CASSYLPQDLGGYTF.

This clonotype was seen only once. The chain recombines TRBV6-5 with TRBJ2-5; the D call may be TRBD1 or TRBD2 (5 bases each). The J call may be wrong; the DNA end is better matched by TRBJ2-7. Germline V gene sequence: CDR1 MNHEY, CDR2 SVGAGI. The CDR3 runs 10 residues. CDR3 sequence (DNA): TGTGTCGCAGGGAGAGGCGAGCAGTACGTC. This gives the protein CVAGRGEQYV.

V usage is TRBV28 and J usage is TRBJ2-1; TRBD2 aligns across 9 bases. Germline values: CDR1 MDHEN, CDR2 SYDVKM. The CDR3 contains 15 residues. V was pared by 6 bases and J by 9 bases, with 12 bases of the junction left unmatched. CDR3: CASRLTSGFFGEQFF. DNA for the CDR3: TGTGCCAGCAGACTCACTAGCGGGTTTTTTGGTGAGCAGTTCTTC.

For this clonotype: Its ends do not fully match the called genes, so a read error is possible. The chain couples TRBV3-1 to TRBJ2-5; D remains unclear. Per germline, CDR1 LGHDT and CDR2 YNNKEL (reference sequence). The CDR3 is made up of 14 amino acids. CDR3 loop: CASTQVSSRETQYF. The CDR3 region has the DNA TGTGCCAGCACCCAAGTTAGTAGCCGGGAGACCCAGTACTTC.

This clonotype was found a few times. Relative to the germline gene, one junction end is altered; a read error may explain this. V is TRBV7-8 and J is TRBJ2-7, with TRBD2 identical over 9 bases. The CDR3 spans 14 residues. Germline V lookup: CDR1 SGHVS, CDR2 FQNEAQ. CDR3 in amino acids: CASSAGTSSYGQYF. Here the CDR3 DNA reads TGTGCCAGCAGCGCCGGGACTAGCAGCTACGGGCAGTACTTC.

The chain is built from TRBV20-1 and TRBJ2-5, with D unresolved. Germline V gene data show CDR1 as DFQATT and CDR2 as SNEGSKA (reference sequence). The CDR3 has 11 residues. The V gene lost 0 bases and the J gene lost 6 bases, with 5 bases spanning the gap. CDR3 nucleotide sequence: TGCAGTGCTAGAGATGGAAAGACCCAGTACTTC. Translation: CSARDGKTQYF.

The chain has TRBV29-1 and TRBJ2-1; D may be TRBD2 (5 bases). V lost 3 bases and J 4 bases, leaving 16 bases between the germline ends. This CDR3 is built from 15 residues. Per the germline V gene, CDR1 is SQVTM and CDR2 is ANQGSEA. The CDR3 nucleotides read TGCAGCGTTGATCACGGGGAGAAGGTATACAATGAGCAGTTCTTC. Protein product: CSVDHGEKVYNEQFF.

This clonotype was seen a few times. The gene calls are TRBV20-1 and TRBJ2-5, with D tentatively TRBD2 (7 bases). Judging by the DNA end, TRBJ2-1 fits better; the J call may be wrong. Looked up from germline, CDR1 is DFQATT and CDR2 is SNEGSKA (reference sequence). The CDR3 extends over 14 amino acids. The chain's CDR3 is CSATRGGANDEQFF. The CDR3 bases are TGCAGTGCTACAAGGGGGGGGGCAAACGATGAGCAGTTCTTC.

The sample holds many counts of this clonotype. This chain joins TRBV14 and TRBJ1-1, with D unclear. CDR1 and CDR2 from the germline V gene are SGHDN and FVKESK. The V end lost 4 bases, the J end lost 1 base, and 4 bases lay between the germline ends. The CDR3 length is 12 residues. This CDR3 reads CASSRTNTEAFF. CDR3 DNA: TGTGCCAGCAGCCGAACGAACACTGAAGCTTTCTTT.

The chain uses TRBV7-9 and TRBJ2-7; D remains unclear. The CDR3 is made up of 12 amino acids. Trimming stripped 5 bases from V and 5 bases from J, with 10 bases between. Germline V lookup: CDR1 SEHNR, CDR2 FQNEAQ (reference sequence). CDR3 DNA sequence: TGTGCCAGCAGCAGACCGTGGGACGAGCAGTACTTC. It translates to CASSRPWDEQYF.

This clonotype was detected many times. CDR3 protein: CASSPQRAGTDTQYF. The CDR3 DNA sequence: TGTGCCAGCAGCCCCCAGAGAGCGGGCACAGATACGCAGTATTTT. This sequence joins TRBV11-2 and TRBJ2-3; possibly TRBD2 for D (5 bases). Germline V gene data show CDR1 as SGHAT and CDR2 as FQNNGV. Trimming cost V 5 bases and J 1 base, with 13 bases left between them. CDR3 size: 15 residues.

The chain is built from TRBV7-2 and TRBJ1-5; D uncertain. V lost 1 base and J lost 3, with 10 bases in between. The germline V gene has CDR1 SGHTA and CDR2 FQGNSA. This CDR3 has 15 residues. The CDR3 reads CASSLGPGFNQPQHF. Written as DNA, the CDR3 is TGTGCCAGCAGCTTAGGCCCGGGTTTCAATCAGCCCCAGCATTTT.

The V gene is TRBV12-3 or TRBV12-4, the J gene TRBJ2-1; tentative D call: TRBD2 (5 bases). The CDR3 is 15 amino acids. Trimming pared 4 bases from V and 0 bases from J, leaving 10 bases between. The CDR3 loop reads CASSSDFSSYNEQFF. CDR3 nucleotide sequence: TGTGCCAGCAGTTCGGACTTCAGCTCCTACAATGAGCAGTTCTTC.

The CDR3 here is CASTRQEGTDTQYF. DNA of the CDR3: TGTGCCAGCACCAGGCAGGAGGGCACAGATACGCAGTATTTT. The chain joins TRBV7-2 to TRBJ2-3; maybe TRBD2 (5 bases). Germline V lookup: CDR1 SGHTA, CDR2 FQGNSA. There are 14 residues in the CDR3. Deletions cut 7 bases from V and 1 base from J, with 12 bases between. The complete variable domain, with remaining parts taken from reference TRBV7-2 and TRBJ2-3, reads GAGVSQSPSNKVTEKGKDVELRCDPISGHTALYWYRQSLGQGLEFLIYFQGNSAPDKSGLPSDRFSAERTGGSVSTLTIQRTQQEDSAVYLCASTRQEGTDTQYFGPGTRLTVL.

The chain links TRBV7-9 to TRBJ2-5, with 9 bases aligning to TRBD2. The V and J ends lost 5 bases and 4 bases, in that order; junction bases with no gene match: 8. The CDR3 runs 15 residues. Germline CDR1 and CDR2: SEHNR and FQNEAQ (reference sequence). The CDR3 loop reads CASSQGLAAGETQYF. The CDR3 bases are TGTGCCAGCAGCCAGGGACTAGCAGCAGGAGAGACCCAGTACTTC.

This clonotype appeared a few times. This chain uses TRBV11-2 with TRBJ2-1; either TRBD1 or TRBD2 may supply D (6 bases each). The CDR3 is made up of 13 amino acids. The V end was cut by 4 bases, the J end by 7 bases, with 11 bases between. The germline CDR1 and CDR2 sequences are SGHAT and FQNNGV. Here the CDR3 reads CASSSRGANEQFF. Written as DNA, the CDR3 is TGTGCCAGCAGCTCGAGGGGGGCGAATGAGCAGTTCTTC.

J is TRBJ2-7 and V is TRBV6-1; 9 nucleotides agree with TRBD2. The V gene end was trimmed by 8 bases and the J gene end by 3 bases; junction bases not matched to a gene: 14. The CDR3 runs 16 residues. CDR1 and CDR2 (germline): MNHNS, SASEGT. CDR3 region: CASAFISGREDYEQYF. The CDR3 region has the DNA TGTGCCAGCGCTTTCATTAGCGGGAGAGAAGACTACGAGCAGTACTTC.